These T cell receptor beta chains were read from a single sample in a study of cytomegalovirus exposure and HLA in healthy donors. Only in-frame clones appear in the TCRdb table, and some are missing; sequencing was by immunoSEQ multiplex PCR. The table shows approximately 270,000 clones, with around 85% occurring only once. Material: PBMCs. These receptors were taken from a woman between 18 and 29 years old in good health and CMV-seronegative. Each CDR3 is given with its conserved first and last residue. Each record gives: V gene, D gene, clone size, J gene, CDR3 DNA, CDR3 protein. The D gene is left open where the match is weak. Expanded clones get a size class; other rows say once, few or many, or leave the size out.

TRBV13,NA,NA,TRBJ2-2,TGTGCCAGCAGCTTAGTCCGCCGCGGCACCGGGGAGCTGTTTTTT,CASSLVRRGTGELFF
TRBV5-6,TRBD2,NA,TRBJ2-3,TGTGCCAGCAGCTTGACCACTAGCGGGGGGGCCGGGGTCGCAGATACGCAGTATTTT,CASSLTTSGGAGVADTQYF
TRBV4-3,NA,NA,TRBJ2-1,TGCGCCAGCAGCCAAGCCCCGGGGGACGAAAGCTCCTACAATGAGCAGTTCTTC,CASSQAPGDESSYNEQFF
TRBV6-1,NA,NA,TRBJ1-6,TGTGCCAGCAGTGAGGACAGTAATTCACCCCTCCACTTT,CASSEDSNSPLHF
TRBV27,NA,NA,TRBJ1-6,TGTGCCAGCAGTTTAGGGGGCTCGAATTCACCCCTCCACTTT,CASSLGGSNSPLHF
TRBV11-3,NA,once,TRBJ2-3,TGTGCCAGCAGCTTAGGCGGTACGCAGTATTTT,CASSLGGTQYF
TRBV4-3,NA,NA,TRBJ2-7,TGCGCCAGCAGCCAAGATGCCGGTAGCTCCTACGAGCAGTACTTC,CASSQDAGSSYEQYF
TRBV18,NA,NA,TRBJ1-1,TGTGCCAGCTCACCACTGGGGCAGAACACTGAAGCTTTCTTT,CASSPLGQNTEAFF
TRBV4-2,NA,once,TRBJ2-7,TGTGCCAGCAGCCAAGATATAGCGATTCGCTCCTACGAGCAGTACTTC,CASSQDIAIRSYEQYF
TRBV9,TRBD1,NA,TRBJ1-2,TGTGCCAGCAGCGTAGGGGTTACAGGGGGCGATGGCTACACCTTC,CASSVGVTGGDGYTF
TRBV30,TRBD2,NA,TRBJ2-7,TGTGCCTGGAGTACTAGCGGCCCCCCGGACGAGCAGTACTTC,CAWSTSGPPDEQYF
TRBV9,NA,NA,TRBJ1-2,TGTGCCAGCAGCGCCTCCGGGGGGGAATATGGCTACACCTTC,CASSASGGEYGYTF
TRBV30,TRBD1,NA,TRBJ1-2,TGTGCCCGAACGACAGGGGCTAACTATGGCTACACCTTC,CARTTGANYGYTF
TRBV18,TRBD1,NA,TRBJ1-3,TGTGCCAGCTCCCTGGACAGGTCCTCTGGAAACACCATATATTTT,CASSLDRSSGNTIYF
TRBV14,NA,NA,TRBJ2-1,TGTGCCAGCAGCCAATACCGGGACACCACCTACAATGAGCAGTTCTTC,CASSQYRDTTYNEQFF
TRBV4-1,NA,NA,TRBJ1-1,TGCGCCAGCAGCCAACCAGACAGCCTAGGAGCTTTCTTT,CASSQPDSLGAFF
TRBV6-1,TRBD1,NA,TRBJ2-7,TGTGCCAGCAGTGAGGGACAGGCCGCCCCCTACGAGCAGTACTTC,CASSEGQAAPYEQYF
TRBV7-8,TRBD1,NA,TRBJ2-7,TGTGCCAGTGACGCGACAGGGAACTCCTACGAGCAGTACTTC,CASDATGNSYEQYF
TRBV7-8,TRBD1,NA,TRBJ2-1,TGTGCCAGCATCCTAAACAGGGGGTCTCTTAATGAGCAGTTCTTC,CASILNRGSLNEQFF
TRBV19,NA,once,TRBJ2-7,TGTGCCAGTAGTACCTCGGACAGTGAGTCCTACGAGCAGTACTTC,CASSTSDSESYEQYF
TRBV27,TRBD2,NA,TRBJ2-3,TGTGCCAGCAGTCCCCAATCTCAAGAGCGGGGGATGGGGCAGTATTTT,CASSPQSQERGMGQYF
TRBV7-8,TRBD1,NA,TRBJ2-7,TGTGCCAGCAGCTTAGCTTTAATCGGGACAGAGTCTTCCTACGAGCAGTACTTC,CASSLALIGTESSYEQYF
TRBV6-5,NA,NA,TRBJ1-3,TGTGCCAGCAGTTACTCGAGTTCCCCCTCTGGAAACACCATATATTTT,CASSYSSSPSGNTIYF
TRBV19,NA,NA,TRBJ1-2,TGTGCCAGTACTTCGACAGGCAACTATGGCTACACCTTC,CASTSTGNYGYTF
TRBV9,NA,NA,TRBJ2-7,TGTGCCAGCAGCCCCTCTGGTAGCCCGCCTATCGAGTACTTC,CASSPSGSPPIEYF
TRBV5-6,NA,NA,TRBJ1-1,TGTGCCAGCAGCCTGGGGGGACTGGACACTGAAGCTTTCTTT,CASSLGGLDTEAFF
TRBV6-1,TRBD1,NA,TRBJ1-2,TGTGCCAGCAGTGGACAGGGGAGTCCTAACTATGGCTACACCTTC,CASSGQGSPNYGYTF
TRBV30,NA,NA,TRBJ1-1,TGTGCCTGGAGTTTAGGGCGGGTGGGAGCTTTCTTT,CAWSLGRVGAFF
TRBV4-1,NA,NA,TRBJ1-1,TGCGCCAGCAGCCAAGATTCTCCGTTATACACTGAAGCTTTCTTT,CASSQDSPLYTEAFF
TRBV27,NA,NA,TRBJ1-5,TGTGCCAGCAGTCACCGGGGCAATCAGCCCCAGCATTTT,CASSHRGNQPQHF
TRBV29-1,TRBD2,NA,TRBJ2-1,TGCAGCGGAACTAGCGGGGGGACCTACAATGAGCAGTTCTTC,CSGTSGGTYNEQFF
TRBV4-2,NA,once,TRBJ2-1,TGTGCCAGCAGCCAATGGAGGGAGGAAGGTGCCAATGAGCAGTTCTTC,CASSQWREEGANEQFF
TRBV30,TRBD2,NA,TRBJ2-5,TGTGCCTGGACTGACGTGGGAGGGCCCGGGGAGACCCAGTACTTC,CAWTDVGGPGETQYF
TRBV23-1,NA,NA,TRBJ1-5,TGCGCCAGCAGTCCCGACAGATACAATCAGCCCCAGCATTTT,CASSPDRYNQPQHF
TRBV28,TRBD1,NA,TRBJ1-5,TGTGCCAGCAGCTCCATCCCGACAGGGATAAATCAGCCCCAGCATTTT,CASSSIPTGINQPQHF
TRBV28,NA,NA,TRBJ2-3,TGTGCCAGCAGTTCCCAAGATACGCAGTATTTT,CASSSQDTQYF
TRBV13,TRBD2,NA,TRBJ2-7,TGTGCCAGTCGACTAGCGGGATCCTACGAGCAGTACTTC,CASRLAGSYEQYF
TRBV6-4,TRBD1,NA,TRBJ1-2,TGTGCCAGCAGTGACTCGCATACAGGGGAGTACTATGGCTACACCTTC,CASSDSHTGEYYGYTF
TRBV7-2,NA,NA,TRBJ1-5,TGTGCCAGCAGCTCGCACAGCTATAGCAATCAGCCCCAGCATTTT,CASSSHSYSNQPQHF
TRBV18,NA,NA,TRBJ2-7,TGTGCCAGCTCACCCTCCCAGGGGTCCTCCTACGAGCAGTACTTC,CASSPSQGSSYEQYF
TRBV30,TRBD2,NA,TRBJ2-5,TGTGCCTGGAGTGAAGGGGCTAGCGGGGAAGAGACCCAGTACTTC,CAWSEGASGEETQYF
TRBV2,NA,NA,TRBJ1-2,TGTGCCAGCAGTGACTGGCAGCGATTCTATGGCTACACCTTC,CASSDWQRFYGYTF
TRBV5-6,NA,NA,TRBJ2-3,TGTGCCAGCAGCTCGAGACAGTTTACTAGCACAGATACGCAGTATTTT,CASSSRQFTSTDTQYF
TRBV28,TRBD2,few,TRBJ2-7,TGTGCCGCTTCGGGAGGGACCTACGAGCAGTACTTC,CAASGGTYEQYF
TRBV7-3,NA,NA,TRBJ2-3,TGTGCCAGCAGCCCGCTACAGGGCGATACGCAGTATTTT,CASSPLQGDTQYF
TRBV4-1,TRBD1,NA,TRBJ2-7,TGCGCCAGCAGCCCTGGGACAGGGGAAAACGGAAGATACGAGCAGTACTTC,CASSPGTGENGRYEQYF
TRBV19,NA,once,TRBJ1-2,TGTGCCAGTAGTATAGAAGGCAGGGGTCCAAGGCCCTTATATGGCTACACCTTC,CASSIEGRGPRPLYGYTF
TRBV19,NA,few,TRBJ2-7,TGTGCCACTCAGGAGGGACTCCCCCCCTACGAGCAGTACTTC,CATQEGLPPYEQYF
TRBV27,NA,NA,TRBJ1-3,TGTGCCAGCAGTTTTTCCCGGGACTCTGGAAACACCATATATTTT,CASSFSRDSGNTIYF
TRBV6-5,TRBD2,NA,TRBJ2-1,TGTGCCAGCAGTAGGGGACTAATTAACAATGAGCAGTTCTTC,CASSRGLINNEQFF
TRBV10-3,TRBD1,many,TRBJ1-4,TGTGCCATCAGTTATGACAGGGGGGCCAATGAAAAACTGTTTTTT,CAISYDRGANEKLFF
TRBV28,NA,NA,TRBJ1-5,TGTGCCAGCAGTTTACCCTCGTACAGGGCTGGCAGCAATCAGCCCCAGCATTTT,CASSLPSYRAGSNQPQHF
TRBV6-1,NA,NA,TRBJ1-1,TGTGCCAGCAGTGCGGGGGATTCGCCGGCTTTCTTT,CASSAGDSPAFF
TRBV6-5,NA,NA,TRBJ1-2,TGTGCCAGCAGGCTAGGGGTTAACTATGGCTACACCTTC,CASRLGVNYGYTF